There are a few counts of the clone carrying this T cell receptor beta chain. The antigen is undetermined. The entry originates in a study of CD8 T cells in ankylosing spondylitis. The CDR3 totals 14 residues. Trimming stripped 10 bases from V and 3 bases from J, with 13 bases between. General observations from the study: Seemingly distinctive of ankylosing spondylitis blood was a TCR beta motif formed by eight highly homologous variants.

The TCR beta libraries were generated through quantitative 5'-RACE incorporating molecular barcodes. TCRdb used MiXCR to reprocess the 5' RACE reads, holding one entry per CDR3 protein. The profile covers roughly 440,000 distinct CDR3 sequences, with 15% to 20% appearing a single time and approximately 0.97% taken by the ten largest. The rearrangement uses TRBV12-3 or TRBV12-4 and TRBJ1-6, with D possibly TRBD1 on 6 matching bases. The source of this sequence is a male donor with ankylosing spondylitis. The sample was blood, either unsorted or a sorted T cell fraction (not recorded which). CDR3 bases: TGTGCCATCTCCAGGGGAGGCTATAATTCACCCCTCCACTTT. Its translation: CAISRGGYNSPLHF.